The 5 T cell receptor beta chains below were found in one sample sequenced in a study of blood T cells in healthy people across ages. A sample-barcoded 5' primer and a J-beta primer mix were used in a second PCR of about 7 to 11 cycles. In TCRdb, the 5' RACE reads were re-called with MiXCR into one record per CDR3 protein. Of hundreds of thousands of distinct CDR3 sequences listed, around 38% are singletons. Input material: blood. The receptors here all came from a man older than 75 in good health.

This clonotype was recorded a few times. The chain recombines TRBV7-8 with TRBJ2-7; the D is unclear. This CDR3 comprises 14 residues. The germline V gene has CDR1 SGHVS and CDR2 FQNEAQ. Trimming shortened V by 2 bases and J by 2 bases, and 10 bases separated the two germline ends. The CDR3 DNA reads as TGTGCCAGCAGCTTATTAGGGAATACCTACGAGCAGTACTTC. Protein: CASSLLGNTYEQYF.

The chain carries TRBV14 and TRBJ2-4, with TRBD2 matching 9 bases. Judging by the DNA end, TRBJ2-7 fits better; the J call may be wrong. CDR3 length equals 16 residues. CDR1 SGHDN and CDR2 FVKESK come from the germline V gene. The CDR3 DNA reads as TGTGCCAGCAGCCAAGATCTGCTTAGCGGGAGCCACGAGCAGTACTTC. Its protein product is CASSQDLLSGSHEQYF.

There are a few counts of this clonotype. The chain uses TRBV7-9 and TRBJ2-6, with 7 positions matching TRBD2. Trimming removed 4 bases from V and 0 bases from J; junction bases left unmatched: 12. The germline V gene has CDR1 SEHNR and CDR2 FQNEAQ (reference sequence). The CDR3 loop spans 19 amino acids. CDR3 DNA: TGTGCCAGCAGCTACAACCTACCGGGAGGACGCTCTGGGGCCAACGTCCTGACTTTC. Protein sequence: CASSYNLPGGRSGANVLTF.

This chain links TRBV7-3 with TRBJ2-1, with D possibly matching TRBD2 (6 bases). V gave up 2 bases and J gave up 10 bases, with 15 bases separating them. CDR3 size: 14 residues. From germline, CDR1 is SGHTA and CDR2 FQGTGA. The CDR3 loop reads CASSLGRERGEQFF. In DNA, the CDR3 is TGTGCCAGCAGCTTAGGGCGGGAACGTGGGGAGCAGTTCTTC.

Regarding this clonotype: A much larger clone differs by one base, so this may be a read error. The CDR3 protein is CASSPRLLTDTQYF. Here the CDR3 DNA reads TGTGCCAGCAGCCCACGACTACTCACAGATACGCAGTATTTT. The chain has TRBV14 and TRBJ2-3; maybe TRBD2 (5 bases). The germline gives CDR1 SGHDN, CDR2 FVKESK. The V and J ends lost 4 bases and 2 bases respectively, with 10 bases between them. The CDR3 totals 14 residues.